Shown below are 9 T cell receptor beta chains from a single sample sequenced in a study of early T cells in non-severe SARS-CoV-2 infection. TCRdb ran MiXCR on the 5' RACE reads and lists one entry per CDR3 protein. The sample lists about 110,000 distinct CDR3 sequences; roughly an eighth were seen once. Sequencing was done on a sample of whole blood. These receptors originate from an adult who was a healthcare worker with PCR-confirmed SARS-CoV-2 infection or an uninfected control (not recorded which).

The rearrangement links TRBV5-4 to TRBJ2-1, with TRBD2 matching 8 bases. This CDR3 is built from 16 residues. With 0 bases clipped from V and 12 bases from J, the junction kept 14 bases outside the gene matches. Per the germline V gene, CDR1 is SGHNT and CDR2 is YYREEE (reference sequence). The chain's CDR3 is CASSLEPGRGGTGQFF. CDR3 sequence (DNA): TGTGCCAGCAGCTTGGAGCCGGGACGGGGGGGCACTGGGCAGTTCTTC.

This clonotype appeared many times. The chain combines TRBV7-9 with TRBJ2-1; 8 bases line up with TRBD2. This CDR3 is built from 16 residues. Trimming took 2 bases from V and 2 from J; bases not matched to a gene: 5. Germline CDR1 is SEHNR and CDR2 is FQNEAQ (reference sequence). In DNA, the CDR3 is TGTGCCAGCAGCTTACCACTAGCGGATACCTACAATGAGCAGTTCTTC. This sequence encodes CASSLPLADTYNEQFF. Full variable domain (rest looked up from reference TRBV7-9 and TRBJ2-1): DTGVSQNPRHKITKRGQNVTFRCDPISEHNRLYWYRQTLGQGPEFLTYFQNEAQLEKSRLLSDRFSAERPKGSFSTLEIQRTEQGDSAMYLCASSLPLADTYNEQFFGPGTRLTVL.

This clonotype was found many times. The chain carries TRBV10-3 and TRBJ2-3, with 9 positions matching TRBD1. V dropped 5 bases and J dropped 4; count of bases not matched to a gene: 7. CDR3 length equals 15 residues. CDR1 and CDR2 (germline): ENHRY, SYGVKD. This chain's CDR3 is CAISPGQGIADTQYF. CDR3 sequence (DNA): TGTGCCATCAGTCCGGGACAGGGAATAGCAGATACGCAGTATTTT.

This clonotype appeared a few times. V usage is TRBV5-6 and J usage is TRBJ1-5; 12 bases align to TRBD1. CDR1 and CDR2 from the germline V gene are SGHDT and YYEEEE. This CDR3 contains 15 residues. V dropped 4 bases and J dropped 7; count of bases not matched to a gene: 6. The CDR3 loop is CASSAGTGGRQPQHF. The CDR3 DNA follows: TGTGCCAGCAGCGCCGGGACAGGGGGCAGGCAGCCCCAGCATTTT.

This clonotype was detected many times. The rearrangement joins TRBV27 to TRBJ2-7; the D is unclear. The germline V gene has CDR1 MNHEY and CDR2 SMNVEV (reference sequence). V was trimmed by 8 bases and J by 6 bases, leaving 14 bases between them. The CDR3 runs to 12 residues. The CDR3 loop is CASGSWATEQYF. CDR3 DNA: TGTGCCAGCGGTTCTTGGGCAACCGAGCAGTACTTC.

The V gene is TRBV2, the J gene TRBJ2-5, with TRBD2 matching over 10 bases. CDR1 SNHLY and CDR2 FYNNEI come from the germline V gene. After removal of 6 bases from V and 2 bases from J, the junction contained 6 bases not matched to a gene. This CDR3 spans 15 amino acids. Written as DNA, the CDR3 is TGTGCCAGCAGGCCACTAGCGGGGCCACAAGAGACCCAGTACTTC. It specifies CASRPLAGPQETQYF.

This clonotype came up a few times. The J gene is TRBJ2-2, the V gene TRBV28; D unresolved. Germline assignment: CDR1 MDHEN and CDR2 SYDVKM. This CDR3 region has 15 residues. V was pared by 6 bases and J by 0 bases, with 11 bases between. The CDR3 is CASSPLTPNTGELFF. Here the CDR3 DNA reads TGTGCCAGCAGCCCCCTCACACCGAACACCGGGGAGCTGTTTTTT.

This clonotype occurred a few times. The rearrangement joins TRBV15 to TRBJ2-2; TRBD1 is a possible D gene (6 bases). With 0 bases removed from V and 3 bases from J, the gap between germline ends came to 8 bases. The CDR3 contains 15 residues. Per the germline V gene, CDR1 is LNHNV and CDR2 is YYDKDF (reference sequence). The CDR3 DNA reads as TGTGCCACCAGCAGAGAGGGGGCGGACACCGGGGAGCTGTTTTTT. Encoded protein: CATSREGADTGELFF.

This chain joins TRBV7-8 and TRBJ2-1, with TRBD2 matching over 13 bases. The trim removed 2 bases at V and 4 bases at J, leaving 5 bases unmatched. From germline, CDR1 is SGHVS and CDR2 FQNEAQ. This CDR3 contains 17 residues. CDR3 protein: CASSLTGTSGAYNEQFF. The CDR3 bases are TGTGCCAGCAGCTTAACCGGGACTAGCGGGGCATACAATGAGCAGTTCTTC.